This TCR beta chain was recorded in a study of cytomegalovirus exposure and HLA in healthy donors. 13 Jbeta primers and 60 Vbeta primers were used for the PCR. Clones were read by immunoSEQ multiplex PCR, and TCRdb kept only the in-frame ones, dropping some. The repertoire holds about 99,000 clones, with roughly 80% as singletons. Germline CDR1 SGDLS, CDR2 YYNGEE. V was clipped by 1 base and J by 0 bases, with 8 bases between them. The CDR3 sequence is 15 residues long. This clone was seen a single time. The antigen remains undetermined. Findings of the study overall: Analyses of presence and absence presupposed an approximately uniform sequencing depth across donors.

The chain employs TRBV9 and TRBJ1-3; D remains ambiguous. The sequence derives from a woman aged 40 to 49 in good health and CMV-seronegative. The sequenced material came from PBMCs. For the CDR3, the DNA is TGTGCCAGCAGCGTATCCCACGGCTCTGGAAACACCATATATTTT. It translates to CASSVSHGSGNTIYF.